A single sample gave rise to the 15 T cell receptor beta chains below, sequenced in a study of T cells in localized non-small cell lung cancer. The method was immunoSEQ multiplex PCR; TCRdb's version includes in-frame clones alone and lacks a portion of them. The sample includes some 85,000 clones, over 70% of them seen just once. Source: PBMCs, taken before any cancer treatment. These receptors were obtained from a man between 40 and 69 years old with stage II squamous cell lung carcinoma.

CDR3 residues: CASNKQTGLEQPQHF. CDR3 DNA sequence: TGTGCCAGCAACAAACAGACAGGGCTGGAGCAGCCCCAGCATTTT. The chain carries TRBV2 and TRBJ1-5, with 7 bases fitting TRBD1. This CDR3 spans 15 amino acids. Germline lookup yields CDR1 SNHLY and CDR2 FYNNEI. The junction had 13 bases not matched to a gene; V was cut back by 7 bases and J by 7 bases.

This chain connects TRBV5-1 to TRBJ2-5, with D perhaps TRBD1 or TRBD2 (5 bases each). Germline CDR1 is SGHRS and CDR2 is YFSETQ. V was clipped by 0 bases and J by 5 bases, with 11 bases between them. The CDR3 is made up of 14 amino acids. CDR3 nucleotide sequence: TGCGCCAGCAGCTTGGGCCCCGGGGCGGAGACCCAGTACTTC. Translation: CASSLGPGAETQYF. Full variable domain (outside the CDR3, taken from reference TRBV5-1 and TRBJ2-5): KAGVTQTPRYLIKTRGQQVTLSCSPISGHRSVSWYQQTPGQGLQFLFEYFSETQRNKGNFPGRFSGRQFSNSRSEMNVSTLELGDSALYLCASSLGPGAETQYFGPGTRLLVL.

V is TRBV7-9 and J is TRBJ1-2; 9 bases agree with TRBD1. Trimming took 5 bases from V and 4 from J; bases not matched to a gene: 11. CDR3 size: 16 residues. CDR1 is SEHNR and CDR2 is FQNEAQ in the germline V gene (reference sequence). CDR3 residues: CASSVADTGGLYGYTF. The CDR3 coding sequence is TGTGCCAGCAGCGTCGCCGACACAGGGGGCCTCTATGGCTACACCTTC.

The rearrangement uses TRBV7-8 and TRBJ1-5; D ambiguous. Trimming took 1 base from V and 7 from J, leaving 11 bases between them. CDR1 is SGHVS and CDR2 is FQNEAQ in the germline V gene. The CDR3 totals 14 residues. The CDR3 loop is CASSLGTDAQPQHF. The CDR3 DNA reads as TGTGCCAGCAGCTTAGGAACCGATGCCCAGCCCCAGCATTTT.

J is TRBJ2-3 and V is TRBV28; D is possibly TRBD2 (6 bases). V was clipped by 6 bases and J by 4 bases, with 11 bases between them. CDR3 length equals 13 residues. Germline V lookup: CDR1 MDHEN, CDR2 SYDVKM. Here the CDR3 reads CASRTSSPDTQYF. The CDR3 DNA sequence: TGTGCCAGCAGGACTAGTTCCCCAGATACGCAGTATTTT.

This clone has only one observation. The CDR3 spells CASSRTGAREQYF. DNA of the CDR3: TGTGCCAGCAGTCGGACAGGGGCAAGGGAGCAGTACTTC. The gene calls are TRBV6-5 and TRBJ2-7; 9 bases align to TRBD1. The germline V gene encodes CDR1 MNHEY and CDR2 SVGAGI. The V segment lost 5 bases and the J segment 7 bases; nucleotides outside the gene matches: 6. The CDR3 loop spans 13 amino acids.

The sample holds one count of this clone. The rearrangement joins TRBV4-1 to TRBJ2-3, with 10 bases lining up with TRBD2. J gave up 2 bases and V 8 bases, and 13 bases lay outside the gene matches. The germline gives CDR1 MGHRA, CDR2 YSYEKL. This CDR3 has 17 residues. The CDR3 sequence is CASQMGIAGGYTDTQYF. Written as DNA, the CDR3 is TGCGCCAGCCAAATGGGGATAGCGGGGGGATACACAGATACGCAGTATTTT.

The rearrangement joins TRBV19 to TRBJ1-5, with D possibly TRBD1 on 6 matching bases. Germline V lookup: CDR1 LNHDA, CDR2 SQIVND (reference sequence). The CDR3 length is 12 residues. Deletions cut 7 bases from V and 7 bases from J, with 11 bases between. The CDR3 is CASNLGQQPQHF. The CDR3 DNA is TGTGCCAGTAACTTAGGACAGCAGCCCCAGCATTTT.

The V call is TRBV15, the J call TRBJ2-6; 7 bases align to TRBD1. From germline, CDR1 is LNHNV and CDR2 YYDKDF (reference sequence). The V gene end was trimmed by 7 bases and the J gene end by 0 bases; junction bases not matched to a gene: 6. This CDR3 region has 16 residues. In DNA form, the CDR3 reads TGTGCCACCATTGGACAGGTGGGCTCTGGGGCCAACGTCCTGACTTTC. Translated: CATIGQVGSGANVLTF. Full variable domain (rest looked up from reference TRBV15 and TRBJ2-6): DAMVIQNPRYQVTQFGKPVTLSCSQTLNHNVMYWYQQKSSQAPKLLFHYYDKDFNNEADTPDNFQSRRPNTSFCFLDIRSPGLGDTAMYLCATIGQVGSGANVLTFGAGSRLTVL.

The rearrangement joins TRBV5-6 to TRBJ2-5; 8 nucleotides align to TRBD1. The CDR3 has 16 residues. The germline V gene has CDR1 SGHDT and CDR2 YYEEEE. The ends lost 2 bases at V and 8 bases at J; junction bases unmatched: 14. The CDR3 is CASSLFLTGVPKTQYF. DNA of the CDR3: TGTGCCAGCAGCTTATTTCTGACAGGGGTCCCAAAAACCCAGTACTTC. Looking up the rest from reference TRBV5-6 and TRBJ2-5 gives the full variable domain: DAGVTQSPTHLIKTRGQQVTLRCSPKSGHDTVSWYQQALGQGPQFIFQYYEEEERQRGNFPDRFSGHQFPNYSSELNVNALLLGDSALYLCASSLFLTGVPKTQYFGPGTRLLVL.

The rearrangement links TRBV6-1 to TRBJ2-7; D call uncertain. Per the germline V gene, CDR1 is MNHNS and CDR2 is SASEGT. The CDR3 runs to 12 residues. V was trimmed by 6 bases and J by 0 bases, leaving 6 bases between them. The CDR3 protein is CASRALSYEQYF. CDR3 sequence (DNA): TGTGCCAGCAGGGCCCTCTCCTACGAGCAGTACTTC.

The J gene is TRBJ2-7, the V gene TRBV5-5; TRBD2 is a possible D gene (6 bases). The CDR3 contains 14 residues. CDR1 is SGHKS and CDR2 is YYEKEE in the germline V gene (reference sequence). Trimming pared 0 bases from V and 3 bases from J, leaving 10 bases between. The DNA for the CDR3 is TGTGCCAGCAGCTTGGTACCGGGACTCTACGAGCAGTACTTC. Its protein product is CASSLVPGLYEQYF.

This clone was seen a few times. The chain recombines TRBV7-9 with TRBJ2-3; 7 nucleotides agree with TRBD2. Germline V CDR1 and CDR2: SEHNR, FQNEAQ (reference sequence). This CDR3 is built from 14 residues. The V gene end was trimmed by 3 bases and the J gene end by 3 bases; junction bases not matched to a gene: 3. The CDR3 is CASSLVRETDTQYF. The CDR3 DNA sequence: TGTGCCAGCAGCTTGGTGCGGGAGACAGATACGCAGTATTTT.

This sequence joins TRBV15 and TRBJ2-3; no definite D call. The germline V gene encodes CDR1 LNHNV and CDR2 YYDKDF (reference sequence). This CDR3 is 16 amino acids long. Trimming removed 0 bases from V and 3 bases from J, with 13 bases in between. DNA for the CDR3: TGTGCCACCAGCAGAGATAACCCCGGGCAGACAGATACGCAGTATTTT. Translating it yields CATSRDNPGQTDTQYF.

The chain employs TRBV5-4 and TRBJ2-7, with 9 bases identical to TRBD2. J gave up 3 bases and V 4 bases, and 8 bases lay outside the gene matches. The CDR3 has 15 residues. The germline V gene has CDR1 SGHNT and CDR2 YYREEE (reference sequence). CDR3 in DNA: TGTGCCAGCAGCCCGGGGGGACTAGCAGTCTACGAGCAGTACTTC. It encodes CASSPGGLAVYEQYF.